A single sample gave rise to the 18 T cell receptor beta chains below, sequenced in a study of CD8 T cells in Susac syndrome. Random hexamers were used to reverse transcribe the RNA input (about 0.45 to 1 ug). TCRdb used MiXCR to reprocess the immunoSEQ multiplex PCR reads, holding one entry per CDR3 protein. The sample contains about 250,000 distinct CDR3 sequences, 85% to 95% of which appear only once. Sequencing used CD4+ T cells from PBMCs. These receptor sequences come from a human donor with multiple sclerosis.

The chain links TRBV27 to TRBJ1-4, with D hard to call. Germline V gene lookup returns CDR1 MNHEY and CDR2 SMNVEV (reference sequence). V was cut by 6 bases and J by 7 bases, with 18 bases left in between. The CDR3 has 15 amino acids. CDR3 DNA sequence: TGTGCCAGCAGACCGGGAAGAAGAACCAGTGAAAAACTGTTTTTT. Protein: CASRPGRRTSEKLFF. The variable domain in full, with the rest retrieved from reference TRBV27 and TRBJ1-4, is EAQVTQNPRYLITVTGKKLTVTCSQNMNHEYMSWYRQDPGLGLRQIYYSMNVEVTDKGDVPEGYKVSRKEKRNFPLILESPSPNQTSLYFCASRPGRRTSEKLFFGSGTQLSVL.

Here the CDR3 reads CASRGAGTNSPLHF. The DNA for the CDR3 is TGTGCCAGCAGAGGTGCAGGTACTAATTCACCCCTCCACTTT. The chain has TRBV2 and TRBJ1-6, with unresolved D. The CDR3 has 14 amino acids. Trimming stripped 6 bases from V and 6 bases from J, with 12 bases between. Germline V gene data show CDR1 as SNHLY and CDR2 as FYNNEI.

The chain recombines TRBV6-6 with TRBJ2-5; the match to TRBD1 covers 11 bases. Germline values: CDR1 MNHNY, CDR2 SVGAGI (reference sequence). The CDR3 spans 16 residues. The V and J ends lost 0 bases and 4 bases, in that order; junction bases with no gene match: 4. DNA for the CDR3: TGTGCCAGCAGTTACTCTCGGACAGGGGGCGGAGAGACCCAGTACTTC. Its protein product is CASSYSRTGGGETQYF.

The rearrangement links TRBV3-1 to TRBJ1-2, with D maybe TRBD1 (5 bases). Trimming pared 4 bases from V and 4 bases from J, leaving 10 bases between. Germline V gives CDR1 LGHDT, CDR2 YNNKEL (reference sequence). This CDR3 region has 13 residues. The CDR3 coding sequence is TGTGCCAGCAGCCCCCTCGGGGGCTATGGCTACACCTTC. This codes for CASSPLGGYGYTF.

The count of this clonotype is one. This chain joins TRBV27 and TRBJ2-7, with D unclear. Deletions cut 4 bases from V and 0 bases from J, with 16 bases between. The CDR3 sequence is 16 residues long. Germline CDR1 is MNHEY and CDR2 is SMNVEV (reference sequence). CDR3 DNA: TGTGCCAGCAGTTCCGGCCCTGGGGTGAGCTCCTACGAGCAGTACTTC. Protein: CASSSGPGVSSYEQYF.

The chain is built from TRBV12-3 or TRBV12-4 and TRBJ2-7; D unresolved. The CDR3 consists of 12 residues. V was shortened by 3 bases and J by 2 bases, with 5 bases between the two germline ends. As DNA, the CDR3 is TGTGCCAGCAGTTTTAACACCTACGAGCAGTACGTC. Amino acid sequence: CASSFNTYEQYV.

The V gene is TRBV6-1, the J gene TRBJ2-1, with D possibly matching TRBD2 (5 bases). Germline V CDR1 and CDR2: MNHNS, SASEGT. Trimming left V 2 bases short and J 4 bases short, with 12 bases between. CDR3 length: 15 amino acids. The CDR3 nucleotides read TGTGCCAGCAGTGAACTAGCTGCCCTTTACAATGAGCAGTTCTTC. This gives the protein CASSELAALYNEQFF.

This chain links TRBV7-8 with TRBJ2-3, with 13 bases matching TRBD2. The CDR3 has 19 amino acids. V was pared by 3 bases and J by 3 bases, with 12 bases of the junction left unmatched. The germline V gene encodes CDR1 SGHVS and CDR2 FQNEAQ. As DNA, the CDR3 is TGTGCCAGCAGCTTGGTCGCACTAGCGGGGGGGATCTTTACAGATACGCAGTATTTT. As protein: CASSLVALAGGIFTDTQYF.

This clonotype was seen a handful of times. V gene TRBV6-6 combines with J gene TRBJ2-3, with D maybe TRBD2 (5 bases). Germline loops: CDR1 MNHNY, CDR2 SVGAGI (reference sequence). This CDR3 contains 12 residues. The V end was cut by 8 bases, the J end by 1 base, with 7 bases between. The chain's CDR3 is CASGSGTDTQYF. Here the CDR3 DNA reads TGTGCCAGCGGTAGCGGCACAGATACGCAGTATTTT.

The chain joins TRBV7-8 to TRBJ2-7; TRBD1 matches 7 bases. Germline V gene sequence: CDR1 SGHVS, CDR2 FQNEAQ. The CDR3 spans 12 residues. J was trimmed by 7 bases and V by 3 bases; bases with no gene match: 3. In nucleotides, the CDR3 is TGTGCCAGCAGCTTCCACAGGGGAGAGCAGTACGTC. Translating gives CASSFHRGEQYV.

The rearrangement links TRBV29-1 to TRBJ1-1, with no clear D. Germline CDR1 reads SQVTM; CDR2 reads ANQGSEA. Between the trimmed V and J ends, which lost 7 bases and 0 bases, there was a span of 9 bases. This CDR3 comprises 12 residues. The CDR3 DNA follows: TGCAGCGGCCGGGGTATGAACACTGAAGCTTTCTTT. Amino acids: CSGRGMNTEAFF.

This chain links TRBV5-1 with TRBJ1-4, with TRBD1 as a possible D gene (6 bases). The CDR3 runs to 15 residues. V was cut by 0 bases and J by 5 bases, with 11 bases left in between. Germline CDR1 reads SGHRS; CDR2 reads YFSETQ. The CDR3 sequence: CASSLGAGENEKLFF. In DNA form, the CDR3 reads TGCGCCAGCAGCTTGGGTGCAGGGGAGAATGAAAAACTGTTTTTT.

The V gene is TRBV19, the J gene TRBJ1-5, with D possibly being TRBD1 (5 bases). This CDR3 has 16 residues. The germline gives CDR1 LNHDA, CDR2 SQIVND (reference sequence). V lost 4 bases and J 4 bases, leaving 17 bases between the germline ends. CDR3 coding DNA: TGTGCCAGTAGTAGCCCGGTGAGGGGTCGAAATCAGCCCCAGCATTTT. This translates into CASSSPVRGRNQPQHF. The whole variable domain, remainder taken from reference TRBV19 and TRBJ1-5, is DGGITQSPKYLFRKEGQNVTLSCEQNLNHDAMYWYRQDPGQGLRLIYYSQIVNDFQKGDIAEGYSVSREKKESFPLTVTSAQKNPTAFYLCASSSPVRGRNQPQHFGDGTRLSIL.

The chain carries TRBV27 and TRBJ2-5, with a weak D call TRBD1 (6 bases). Trimming cost V 0 bases and J 5 bases, with 13 bases left between them. Germline V gives CDR1 MNHEY, CDR2 SMNVEV (reference sequence). CDR3 length equals 15 residues. CDR3 in amino acids: CASSLSAGEWETQYF. For the CDR3, the DNA is TGTGCCAGCAGTTTATCCGCAGGGGAGTGGGAGACCCAGTACTTC.

In this sample, this clonotype turned up once. The chain joins TRBV5-1 to TRBJ2-3; 7 positions agree with TRBD2. The CDR3 has 15 residues. Germline CDR1 reads SGHRS; CDR2 reads YFSETQ. V shed 0 bases, J shed 5 bases, and the junction held 6 bases outside the gene matches. CDR3 DNA: TGCGCCAGCAGCTTGGTAGGCCGCGGGGGAGATACGCAGTATTTT. Amino acid sequence: CASSLVGRGGDTQYF.

This sequence joins TRBV5-1 and TRBJ2-5; possible D gene TRBD2, 6 bases. Looked up from germline, CDR1 is SGHRS and CDR2 is YFSETQ. CDR3 length equals 17 residues. Trimming removed 0 bases from V and 2 bases from J, with 17 bases in between. CDR3 amino acids: CASSLGGSTSGQETQYF. CDR3 DNA: TGCGCCAGCAGCTTGGGGGGTTCGACTAGTGGGCAAGAGACCCAGTACTTC. The full variable domain, in which reference TRBV5-1 and TRBJ2-5 provide the parts outside the CDR3, is KAGVTQTPRYLIKTRGQQVTLSCSPISGHRSVSWYQQTPGQGLQFLFEYFSETQRNKGNFPGRFSGRQFSNSRSEMNVSTLELGDSALYLCASSLGGSTSGQETQYFGPGTRLLVL.

V gene TRBV2 combines with J gene TRBJ2-1, with 12 positions matching TRBD2. The CDR3 contains 17 residues. The trim removed 6 bases at V and 3 bases at J, leaving 9 bases unmatched. The germline gives CDR1 SNHLY, CDR2 FYNNEI. The CDR3 nucleotides read TGTGCCAGCAGAGGGCTAGCGGGAGGGCCCAGCTACAATGAGCAGTTCTTC. It is translated as CASRGLAGGPSYNEQFF.

The chain has TRBV10-3 and TRBJ2-1, with no clear D. From germline, CDR1 is ENHRY and CDR2 SYGVKD. The CDR3 sequence is 12 residues long. V dropped 7 bases and J dropped 7 bases, with 11 bases sitting between them. DNA of the CDR3: TGTGCCATCACCAACAGTGGGAATGAGCAGTTCTTC. It specifies CAITNSGNEQFF.